The 10 T cell receptor beta chains in this list originate from one sample, sequenced in a study of control samples from healthy donors and cancer patients. Method: immunoSEQ multiplex PCR; TCRdb's copy keeps in-frame clones and lacks some. The table shows some 150,000 clones, with about 93% occurring only once. The sequenced material came from blood. The receptors derive from a man aged 45-60 years in good health.

This sequence joins TRBV18 and TRBJ1-5, with a possible D match to TRBD1 (6 bases). Trimming cost V 5 bases and J 2 bases, with 16 bases left between them. CDR1 KGHSH and CDR2 LQKENI come from the germline V gene. CDR3 length: 16 amino acids. CDR3 bases: TGTGCCAGCTCAGTAACCGGGACACCTGGCAATCAGCCCCAGCATTTT. Protein: CASSVTGTPGNQPQHF.

The rearrangement uses TRBV27 and TRBJ2-7, with 8 positions matching TRBD1. This CDR3 comprises 14 residues. From germline, CDR1 is MNHEY and CDR2 SMNVEV (reference sequence). Losses at the gene ends were 6 bases for V and 1 base for J; bases not matched to a gene: 5. As DNA, the CDR3 is TGTGCCAGCAGGATGGACAGGGTGTCCTACGAGCAGTACTTC. This encodes CASRMDRVSYEQYF.

The CDR3 loop reads CASSTGQGGNTIYF. DNA for the CDR3: TGCGCCAGCAGCACGGGACAGGGGGGGAACACCATATATTTT. The chain joins TRBV5-1 to TRBJ1-3, with 11 nucleotides matching TRBD1. The length of the CDR3 is 14 residues. V shed 4 bases and J 7 bases; nucleotides not matched to a gene: 4. Germline V gene sequence: CDR1 SGHRS, CDR2 YFSETQ.

V and J are TRBV27 and TRBJ1-2, with no clear D. CDR1 and CDR2 from the germline V gene are MNHEY and SMNVEV (reference sequence). The CDR3 loop spans 14 amino acids. Trimming cost V 7 bases and J 4 bases, with 16 bases left between them. The CDR3 here is CASTRNWQTYGYTF. CDR3 nucleotide sequence: TGTGCCAGCACCAGAAACTGGCAGACCTATGGCTACACCTTC.

The chain links TRBV7-2 to TRBJ1-3; D is unresolved. This CDR3 spans 15 amino acids. The V end was cut by 3 bases, the J end by 4 bases, with 13 bases between. The V gene's germline CDR1 is SGHTA and CDR2 FQGNSA. CDR3 DNA sequence: TGTGCCAGCAGCTTTCGTAGGAGGGAGGGAAACACCATATATTTT. Translated, it gives CASSFRRREGNTIYF. Full variable domain (missing parts from reference TRBV7-2 and TRBJ1-3): GAGVSQSPSNKVTEKGKDVELRCDPISGHTALYWYRQSLGQGLEFLIYFQGNSAPDKSGLPSDRFSAERTGGSVSTLTIQRTQQEDSAVYLCASSFRRREGNTIYFGEGSWLTVV.

The rearrangement joins TRBV28 to TRBJ2-7; D gene unclear. The CDR3 runs to 13 residues. Germline CDR1 is MDHEN and CDR2 is SYDVKM. Trimming took 7 bases from V and 3 from J, leaving 13 bases between them. The CDR3 DNA sequence: TGTGCCAGCATGGCAGTGGGTATCTACGAGCAGTACTTC. This codes for CASMAVGIYEQYF. Complete variable domain (other parts from reference TRBV28 and TRBJ2-7): DVKVTQSSRYLVKRTGEKVFLECVQDMDHENMFWYRQDPGLGLRLIYFSYDVKMKEKGDIPEGYSVSREKKERFSLILESASTNQTSMYLCASMAVGIYEQYFGPGTRLTVT.

The CDR3 region has the DNA TGTGCCAGCGCCGCAGCCGGTGAAGGCTACACCTTC. Translation gives CASAAAGEGYTF. The chain uses TRBV6-5 and TRBJ1-2; unclear D gene. Per the germline V gene, CDR1 is MNHEY and CDR2 is SVGAGI. CDR3 length: 12 amino acids. Trimming took off 8 bases at V and 8 bases at J, with 15 bases between the two ends.

V gene TRBV10-1 combines with J gene TRBJ2-7, with 11 bases aligning to TRBD2. Germline V CDR1 and CDR2: WNHNN, SYGVQD (reference sequence). This CDR3 comprises 14 residues. V lost 5 bases to trimming and J lost 4 bases; unmatched junction nucleotides: 4. The CDR3 spells CASSLGTSGYEQYF. The CDR3, as DNA: TGCGCCAGCAGTCTCGGGACTAGCGGATACGAGCAGTACTTC.

V and J are TRBV11-2 and TRBJ2-5; no reliable D call. V lost 0 bases, J lost 5 bases, and 10 bases lay in between. The CDR3 has 14 amino acids. Germline V gene data show CDR1 as SGHAT and CDR2 as FQNNGV. CDR3 DNA: TGTGCCAGCAGCTTAGAGGCTAGATTGGAGACCCAGTACTTC. Translating it yields CASSLEARLETQYF.

The chain couples TRBV28 to TRBJ2-7; D possibly corresponds to TRBD1 (6 bases). CDR3 length equals 12 residues. V was pared by 6 bases and J by 4 bases, with 10 bases between. CDR1 MDHEN and CDR2 SYDVKM come from the germline V gene. The chain's CDR3 is CASSRTGYEQYF. The CDR3 nucleotides read TGTGCCAGCAGCCGAACAGGGTACGAGCAGTACTTC.